The 31 T cell receptor beta chains listed next were all sequenced from one sample in a study of T cells after yellow fever vaccination. TCRdb re-called the 5' RACE reads with MiXCR, one entry per CDR3 protein. The repertoire holds some 120,000 distinct CDR3 sequences, with 8.4% as singletons. The source was CD8+ T cells sorted from PBMCs, collected 45 days after the yellow fever booster vaccination. Receptors originate from a man in his thirties or forties who received the YFV17D yellow fever vaccine.

The chain couples TRBV6-1 to TRBJ2-7; D ambiguous. The germline CDR1 and CDR2 sequences are MNHNS and SASEGT. CDR3 length: 13 residues. Trimming took 6 bases from V and 2 from J, leaving 11 bases between them. The CDR3 protein is CASSPGSAYEQYF. The DNA of the CDR3 is TGTGCCAGCAGCCCCGGATCAGCCTACGAGCAGTACTTC.

The V gene is TRBV6-1, the J gene TRBJ2-7, with a possible D match to TRBD1 (6 bases). CDR3 size: 13 residues. With 6 bases removed from V and 6 bases from J, the gap between germline ends came to 15 bases. Germline V gene sequence: CDR1 MNHNS, CDR2 SASEGT. CDR3 in amino acids: CASRETGSGEQYF. Written as DNA, the CDR3 is TGTGCCAGCAGGGAAACAGGGTCGGGCGAGCAGTACTTC.

This clonotype was picked up many times. The chain joins TRBV27 to TRBJ1-4; TRBD1 is a possible D gene (5 bases). Trimming took 3 bases from V and 3 from J, leaving 11 bases between them. Germline CDR1 is MNHEY and CDR2 is SMNVEV (reference sequence). There are 15 residues in the CDR3. The CDR3 reads CASSFGGTPNEKLFF. The CDR3 region has the DNA TGTGCCAGCAGTTTCGGGGGGACGCCTAATGAAAAACTGTTTTTT.

This clonotype was counted at least ten times. The rearrangement links TRBV7-2 to TRBJ2-7; D not certain. V dropped 1 base and J dropped 5 bases, with 9 bases sitting between them. Per germline, CDR1 SGHTA and CDR2 FQGNSA. The CDR3 sequence is 13 residues long. In DNA form, the CDR3 reads TGTGCCAGCAGCTTAGGATTGGCTGACGAGCAGTACTTC. Translated: CASSLGLADEQYF.

The CDR3 coding sequence is TGTGCCTGGGACAGCGGGAGAAGTTCCGGGGAGCTGTTTTTT. The encoded protein is CAWDSGRSSGELFF. This rearrangement joins TRBV30 to TRBJ2-2; 8 bases are shared with TRBD2. V dropped 5 bases and J dropped 6; count of bases not matched to a gene: 8. The CDR3 runs to 14 residues. CDR1 and CDR2 from the germline V gene are GTSNPN and SVGIG (reference sequence).

A word on this clonotype: This may be a read error, as it is one base from a much larger clone. The chain couples TRBV5-6 to TRBJ2-1; 10 bases are shared with TRBD1. The length of the CDR3 is 16 residues. J lost 4 bases, V lost 4 bases, and 8 bases had no gene match. Germline assignment: CDR1 SGHDT and CDR2 YYEEEE. The CDR3 region is CASSPIEGQGYNEQFF. In nucleotides, the CDR3 is TGTGCCAGCAGCCCCATTGAGGGACAGGGGTACAATGAGCAGTTCTTC.

This clonotype has at least ten counts. The chain is built from TRBV25-1 and TRBJ1-3; D possibly corresponds to TRBD1 (5 bases). Germline values: CDR1 MGHDK, CDR2 SYGVNS. The ends were cut back, 11 bases at V and 3 bases at J, with 17 bases in the middle. The CDR3 loop spans 14 amino acids. The CDR3 spells CASSQGSFGNTIYF. As DNA, the CDR3 is TGTGCCTCCAGCCAGGGATCTTTTGGAAACACCATATATTTT.

There are many counts of this clonotype. V gene TRBV19 combines with J gene TRBJ2-5, with D unclear. The CDR3 runs to 14 residues. V was cut by 3 bases and J by 0 bases, with 8 bases left in between. Germline-derived CDR1 and CDR2 are LNHDA and SQIVND (reference sequence). This CDR3 reads CASSMVVDQETQYF. Here the CDR3 DNA reads TGTGCCAGTAGTATGGTGGTCGACCAAGAGACCCAGTACTTC. The whole variable domain, remainder taken from reference TRBV19 and TRBJ2-5, is DGGITQSPKYLFRKEGQNVTLSCEQNLNHDAMYWYRQDPGQGLRLIYYSQIVNDFQKGDIAEGYSVSREKKESFPLTVTSAQKNPTAFYLCASSMVVDQETQYFGPGTRLLVL.

This clonotype was counted only a few times. The chain combines TRBV2 with TRBJ1-4; 7 bases fit TRBD1. CDR3 length: 19 amino acids. Germline CDR1 and CDR2: SNHLY and FYNNEI. The V segment lost 11 bases and the J segment 8 bases; nucleotides outside the gene matches: 29. CDR3 sequence: CAFSFIQGDQPKGGEKLFF. DNA of the CDR3: TGTGCCTTCAGTTTTATTCAGGGGGATCAACCCAAAGGGGGCGAAAAACTGTTTTTT.

This clonotype was detected only a few times. The CDR3 DNA sequence: TGTGCCAGCAGTGACCCGACAGGGCTGGGCAATCAGCCCCAGCATTTT. Protein: CASSDPTGLGNQPQHF. This chain connects TRBV2 to TRBJ1-5; TRBD1 aligns across 7 bases. Germline trimming cut 3 bases from V and 2 bases from J; bases unmatched to any gene: 7. CDR1 is SNHLY, CDR2 FYNNEI, per germline. The CDR3 extends over 16 amino acids.

This clonotype was seen many times. The chain employs TRBV12-3 or TRBV12-4 and TRBJ2-1, with 7 nucleotides matching TRBD2. This CDR3 is built from 14 residues. Trimming at V came to 1 base and at J to 8 bases, leaving 5 bases not matched to a gene. The CDR3 region is CASSLGRERYEQFF. As DNA, the CDR3 is TGTGCCAGCAGTTTAGGGCGGGAGAGGTATGAGCAGTTCTTC.

This clonotype was picked up many times. The rearrangement links TRBV15 to TRBJ2-7, with a weak D call TRBD1 (6 bases). Germline V gene data show CDR1 as LNHNV and CDR2 as YYDKDF (reference sequence). The V and J ends lost 4 bases and 3 bases respectively, with 10 bases between them. This CDR3 is 13 amino acids long. The CDR3 DNA reads TGTGCCACCAGCACGGGACAAAGCTACGAGCAGTACTTC. This encodes CATSTGQSYEQYF.

There are many counts of this clonotype. The genes are TRBV27 and TRBJ2-5; D might be TRBD1 or TRBD2, each matching 5 bases. Trimming took 5 bases from V and 5 from J, leaving 15 bases between them. Germline V gene sequence: CDR1 MNHEY, CDR2 SMNVEV (reference sequence). The CDR3 is 14 residues long. CDR3 nucleotide sequence: TGTGCCAGCAGTCCACGAAGGGACGGGGAGACCCAGTACTTC. Translating gives CASSPRRDGETQYF.

There are many counts of this clonotype. The CDR3 region is CASSLGREPGYEQYF. The CDR3 nucleotides read TGTGCCAGCAGTCTGGGGCGGGAGCCTGGTTACGAGCAGTACTTC. The rearrangement uses TRBV6-1 and TRBJ2-7, with TRBD2 matching over 7 bases. Germline values: CDR1 MNHNS, CDR2 SASEGT. CDR3 length: 15 amino acids. V shed 5 bases, J shed 4 bases, and the junction held 11 bases outside the gene matches.

This clonotype was observed a handful of times. This chain links TRBV9 with TRBJ1-2, with TRBD1 matching 8 bases. V lost 5 bases to trimming and J lost 2 bases; unmatched junction nucleotides: 5. The CDR3 is made up of 14 amino acids. In germline, CDR1 is SGDLS, CDR2 YYNGEE. CDR3 nucleotide sequence: TGTGCCAGCAGACAGGGGGGACCAAACTATGGCTACACCTTC. Translation: CASRQGGPNYGYTF.

This clonotype was recorded many times. This chain links TRBV10-2 with TRBJ2-5; 7 nucleotides align to TRBD2. Germline CDR1 is WSHSY and CDR2 is SAAADI. The V segment lost 2 bases and the J segment 3 bases; nucleotides outside the gene matches: 6. The CDR3 covers 15 residues. The CDR3 loop reads CASSEPFRGEETQYF. The CDR3 coding sequence is TGCGCCAGCAGTGAGCCCTTCCGGGGGGAAGAGACCCAGTACTTC.

This clonotype showed up many times. The chain carries TRBV12-3 or TRBV12-4 and TRBJ2-7; the match to TRBD1 covers 10 bases. There are 15 residues in the CDR3. V was clipped by 7 bases and J by 5 bases; unmatched bases: 11. In DNA form, the CDR3 reads TGTGCCAGCACCATCGGGGGACAGGGGACCCACGAGCAGTACTTC. Protein product: CASTIGGQGTHEQYF.

This clonotype was detected ten times or more. The chain recombines TRBV12-3 or TRBV12-4 with TRBJ2-1; 10 nucleotides line up with TRBD2. With V trimmed by 1 base and J by 6 bases, 3 bases remained unmatched. This CDR3 has 15 amino acids. The CDR3 is CASSLEREGLNEQFF. The CDR3, as DNA: TGTGCCAGCAGTTTAGAGCGGGAGGGCCTCAATGAGCAGTTCTTC.

This chain connects TRBV6-1 to TRBJ2-7; 7 bases are shared with TRBD2. From germline, CDR1 is MNHNS and CDR2 SASEGT. The CDR3 extends over 14 amino acids. V lost 4 bases to trimming and J lost 4 bases; unmatched junction nucleotides: 7. DNA of the CDR3: TGTGCCAGCAGTGCGCCGGGACTAATATACGAGCAGTACTTC. This translates into CASSAPGLIYEQYF.

For the CDR3, the DNA is TGTGCCAGCAGCAAAGTCGACGACTACGAGCAGTACTTC. Protein sequence: CASSKVDDYEQYF. V and J are TRBV21-1 and TRBJ2-7. TRBV21-1 is an annotated pseudogene. CDR3 length: 13 residues.

The chain uses TRBV14 and TRBJ2-1; the D is unclear. Germline CDR1 reads SGHDN; CDR2 reads FVKESK. Deletions cut 3 bases from V and 3 bases from J, with 12 bases between. The CDR3 spans 15 residues. The CDR3 loop is CASSQGGRFYNEQFF. The DNA of the CDR3 is TGTGCCAGCAGCCAGGGCGGAAGGTTCTACAATGAGCAGTTCTTC. Combining the CDR3 with reference TRBV14 and TRBJ2-1 gives the whole variable domain EAGVTQFPSHSVIEKGQTVTLRCDPISGHDNLYWYRRVMGKEIKFLLHFVKESKQDESGMPNNRFLAERTGGTYSTLKVQPAELEDSGVYFCASSQGGRFYNEQFFGPGTRLTVL.

The chain joins TRBV4-3 to TRBJ2-1; possible D gene TRBD2, 5 bases. CDR1 and CDR2 from the germline V gene are LGHNA and YSLEER. The CDR3 runs 15 residues. V lost 6 bases and J 0 bases, leaving 12 bases between the germline ends. For the CDR3, the DNA is TGCGCCAGCAGGGTTGACTATCTCTCCTACAATGAGCAGTTCTTC. Protein: CASRVDYLSYNEQFF.

This clonotype was detected only a few times. The junction departs from the called germline gene at one end, perhaps through a read error. The CDR3 loop is CACSQEDEGQAAYEQYF. The DNA of the CDR3 is TGTGCCTGCAGCCAAGAAGACGAGGGACAGGCCGCCTACGAGCAGTACTTC. This chain joins TRBV3-1 and TRBJ2-7; 8 bases line up with TRBD1. The CDR3 has 17 amino acids. Germline CDR1 is LGHDT and CDR2 is YNNKEL (reference sequence).

In this sample, this clonotype turned up a few times. The rearrangement uses TRBV6-4 and TRBJ2-2; TRBD2 matches 12 bases. J gave up 3 bases and V 6 bases, and 20 bases lay outside the gene matches. There are 21 residues in the CDR3. The germline CDR1 and CDR2 sequences are MRHNA and SNTAGT. The CDR3 reads CASSHLPGLAGGRVDTGELFF. CDR3 in DNA: TGTGCCAGCAGCCACCTCCCGGGGCTAGCGGGAGGGCGAGTGGACACCGGGGAGCTGTTTTTT.

This clonotype has at least ten counts. The chain has TRBV7-8 and TRBJ2-1; 8 nucleotides line up with TRBD2. The germline gives CDR1 SGHVS, CDR2 FQNEAQ. The CDR3 length is 15 residues. V gave up 3 bases and J gave up 1 base; unmatched junction bases: 2. The CDR3 DNA reads TGTGCCAGCAGCTTGGGGACTAGTTCCTACAATGAGCAGTTCTTC. Protein sequence: CASSLGTSSYNEQFF.

This clonotype was recorded at least ten times. The V gene is TRBV6-2 or TRBV6-3, the J gene TRBJ2-1, with D tentatively TRBD2 (6 bases). This CDR3 region has 15 residues. Trimming shortened V by 6 bases and J by 6 bases, and 18 bases separated the two germline ends. Germline V gene lookup returns CDR1 MNHEY and CDR2 SVGEGT. In DNA, the CDR3 is TGTGCCAGCAGCTCCCTCTCTGACGGGGGCAATGAGCAGTTCTTC. Amino acid sequence: CASSSLSDGGNEQFF.

Many counts were recorded for this clonotype. CDR3 sequence reads: CASSSLGGGYEQYF. CDR3 in DNA: TGCGCCAGCAGTTCGCTTGGGGGCGGCTACGAGCAGTACTTC. The rearrangement uses TRBV5-1 and TRBJ2-7; D may be TRBD1 (6 bases). The CDR3 covers 14 residues. V lost 5 bases, J lost 3 bases, and 15 bases lay in between. Germline V lookup: CDR1 SGHRS, CDR2 YFSETQ.

The chain recombines TRBV7-9 with TRBJ1-5; 9 nucleotides match TRBD1. CDR3 length: 13 amino acids. V was clipped by 8 bases and J by 5 bases; unmatched bases: 4. Germline assignment: CDR1 SEHNR and CDR2 FQNEAQ (reference sequence). This CDR3 reads CASSDRGDQPQHF. DNA for the CDR3: TGTGCCAGCTCGGACAGGGGTGATCAGCCCCAGCATTTT.

This clonotype was counted a few times. In DNA form, the CDR3 reads TGTGCCAGCAGCCAAGATCAGAGCGGGAGCCAAGAGACCCAGTACTTC. Amino acids: CASSQDQSGSQETQYF. The chain couples TRBV4-2 to TRBJ2-5, with 8 bases aligning to TRBD2. Germline CDR1 is LGHNA and CDR2 is YNFKEQ. Losses at the gene ends were 0 bases for V and 1 base for J; bases not matched to a gene: 4. CDR3 length: 16 residues.

This clonotype occurred many times. The V and J genes are TRBV9 and TRBJ2-1, with 13 bases matching TRBD2. The J segment lost 7 bases and the V segment lost 2 bases, leaving 3 bases of the junction unmatched. The CDR3 has 15 residues. Germline V gives CDR1 SGDLS, CDR2 YYNGEE. CDR3 sequence: CASSVGLAGVNEQFF. In DNA, the CDR3 is TGTGCCAGCAGCGTCGGACTAGCGGGAGTAAATGAGCAGTTCTTC. Drawing the rest from reference TRBV9 and TRBJ2-1, the complete variable domain is DSGVTQTPKHLITATGQRVTLRCSPRSGDLSVYWYQQSLDQGLQFLIQYYNGEERAKGNILERFSAQQFPDLHSELNLSSLELGDSALYFCASSVGLAGVNEQFFGPGTRLTVL.

This clonotype occurred many times. J is TRBJ2-3 and V is TRBV10-2, with no clear D. V was trimmed by 8 bases and J by 4 bases, leaving 7 bases between them. CDR3 length: 11 residues. Germline V gives CDR1 WSHSY, CDR2 SAAADI. The CDR3 is CASYHSDTQYF. CDR3 in DNA: TGCGCCAGCTATCACTCAGATACGCAGTATTTT.